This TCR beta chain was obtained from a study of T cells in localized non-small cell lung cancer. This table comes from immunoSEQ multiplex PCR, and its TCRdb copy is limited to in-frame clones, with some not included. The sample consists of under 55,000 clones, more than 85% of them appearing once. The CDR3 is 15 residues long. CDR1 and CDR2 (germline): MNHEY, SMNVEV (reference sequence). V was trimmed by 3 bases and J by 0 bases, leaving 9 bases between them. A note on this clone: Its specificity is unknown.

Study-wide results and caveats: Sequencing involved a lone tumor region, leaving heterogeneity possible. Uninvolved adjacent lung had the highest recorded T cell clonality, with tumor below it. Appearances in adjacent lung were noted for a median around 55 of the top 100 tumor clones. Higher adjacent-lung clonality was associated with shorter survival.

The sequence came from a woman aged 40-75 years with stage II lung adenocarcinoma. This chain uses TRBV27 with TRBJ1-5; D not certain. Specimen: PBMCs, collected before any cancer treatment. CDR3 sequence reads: CASSFAGLSNQPQHF. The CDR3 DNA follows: TGTGCCAGCAGTTTTGCAGGTCTTAGCAATCAGCCCCAGCATTTT.